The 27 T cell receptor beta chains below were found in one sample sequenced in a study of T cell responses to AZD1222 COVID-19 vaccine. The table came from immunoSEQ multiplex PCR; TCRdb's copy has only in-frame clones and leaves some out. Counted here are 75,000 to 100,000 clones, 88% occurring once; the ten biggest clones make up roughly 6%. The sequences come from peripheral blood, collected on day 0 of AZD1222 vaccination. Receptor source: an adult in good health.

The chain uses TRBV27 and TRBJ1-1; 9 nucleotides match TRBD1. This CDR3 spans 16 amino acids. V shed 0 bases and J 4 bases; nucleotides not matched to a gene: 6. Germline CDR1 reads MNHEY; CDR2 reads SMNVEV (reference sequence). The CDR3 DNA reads TGTGCCAGCAGTTTATCCCCGGGACAGGGACTCACTGAAGCTTTCTTT. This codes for CASSLSPGQGLTEAFF.

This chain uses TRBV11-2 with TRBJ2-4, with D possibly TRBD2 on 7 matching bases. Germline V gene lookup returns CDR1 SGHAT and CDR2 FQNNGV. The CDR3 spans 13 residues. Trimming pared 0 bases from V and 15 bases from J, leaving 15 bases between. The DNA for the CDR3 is TGTGCCAGCAGCTTAGATCTACGGGGGGCAGCGTACTTC. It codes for CASSLDLRGAAYF.

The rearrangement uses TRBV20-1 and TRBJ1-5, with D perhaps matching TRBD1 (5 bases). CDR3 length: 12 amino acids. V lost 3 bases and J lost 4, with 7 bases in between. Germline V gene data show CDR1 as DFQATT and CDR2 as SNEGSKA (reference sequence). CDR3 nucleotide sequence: TGCAGTGCTAGTGGGGGGAATCAGCCCCAGCATTTT. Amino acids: CSASGGNQPQHF.

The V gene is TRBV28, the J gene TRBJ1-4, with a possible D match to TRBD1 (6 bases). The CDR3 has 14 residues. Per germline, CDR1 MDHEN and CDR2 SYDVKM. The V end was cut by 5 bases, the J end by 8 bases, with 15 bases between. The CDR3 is CASSEVGGAEKLFF. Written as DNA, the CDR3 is TGTGCCAGCAGTGAAGTAGGGGGTGCGGAAAAACTGTTTTTT.

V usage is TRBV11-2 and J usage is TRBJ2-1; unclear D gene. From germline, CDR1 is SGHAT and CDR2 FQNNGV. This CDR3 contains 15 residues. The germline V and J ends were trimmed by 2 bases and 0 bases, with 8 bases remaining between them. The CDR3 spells CASSLMAASYNEQFF. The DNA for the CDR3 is TGTGCCAGCAGCTTAATGGCGGCCTCCTACAATGAGCAGTTCTTC.

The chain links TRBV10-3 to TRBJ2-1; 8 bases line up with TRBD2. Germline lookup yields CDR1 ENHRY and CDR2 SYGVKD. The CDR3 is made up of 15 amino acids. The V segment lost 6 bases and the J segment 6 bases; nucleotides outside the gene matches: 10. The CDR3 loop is CAIRELADPSNEQFF. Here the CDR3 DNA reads TGTGCCATCAGAGAACTAGCGGACCCCTCCAATGAGCAGTTCTTC.

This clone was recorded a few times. CDR3 sequence reads: CASSGFGRRYGYTF. Here the CDR3 DNA reads TGTGCCAGCAGCGGATTCGGGCGACGGTATGGCTACACCTTC. The gene calls are TRBV7-2 and TRBJ1-2; D ambiguous. This CDR3 has 14 amino acids. Between the trimmed V and J ends, which lost 5 bases and 5 bases, there was a span of 15 bases. Germline V gene sequence: CDR1 SGHTA, CDR2 FQGNSA.

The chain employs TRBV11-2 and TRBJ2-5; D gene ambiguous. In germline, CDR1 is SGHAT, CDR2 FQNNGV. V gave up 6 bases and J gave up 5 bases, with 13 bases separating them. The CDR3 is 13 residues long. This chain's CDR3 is CASRVVVGETQYF. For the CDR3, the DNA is TGTGCCAGCAGGGTGGTAGTGGGGGAGACCCAGTACTTC.

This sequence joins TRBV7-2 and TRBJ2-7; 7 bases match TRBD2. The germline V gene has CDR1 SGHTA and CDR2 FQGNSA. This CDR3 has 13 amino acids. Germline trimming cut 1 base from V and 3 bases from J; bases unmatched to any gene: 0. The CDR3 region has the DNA TGTGCCAGCAGCTTAGGGGGGGGCTACGAGCAGTACTTC. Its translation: CASSLGGGYEQYF.

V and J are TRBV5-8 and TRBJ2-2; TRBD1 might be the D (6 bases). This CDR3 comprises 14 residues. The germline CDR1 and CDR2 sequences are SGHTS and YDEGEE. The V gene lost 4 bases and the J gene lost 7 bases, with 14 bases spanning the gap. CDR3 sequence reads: CASSRWGPGGELFF. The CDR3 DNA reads TGTGCCAGCAGCCGGTGGGGGCCTGGCGGGGAGCTGTTTTTT.

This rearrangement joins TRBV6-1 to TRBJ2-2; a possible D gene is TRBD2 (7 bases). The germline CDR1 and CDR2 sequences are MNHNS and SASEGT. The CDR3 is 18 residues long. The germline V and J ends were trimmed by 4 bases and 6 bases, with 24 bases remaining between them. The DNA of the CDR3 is TGTGCCAGCAGTGCCCCGCTACTAGGGGGGGCGGGCGCCGGGGAGCTGTTTTTT. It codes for CASSAPLLGGAGAGELFF.

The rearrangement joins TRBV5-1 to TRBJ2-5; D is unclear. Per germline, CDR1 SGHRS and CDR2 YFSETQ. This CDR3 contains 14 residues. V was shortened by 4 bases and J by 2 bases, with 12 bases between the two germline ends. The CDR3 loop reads CASSPGTIQETQYF. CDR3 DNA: TGCGCCAGCAGCCCCGGAACTATTCAAGAGACCCAGTACTTC.

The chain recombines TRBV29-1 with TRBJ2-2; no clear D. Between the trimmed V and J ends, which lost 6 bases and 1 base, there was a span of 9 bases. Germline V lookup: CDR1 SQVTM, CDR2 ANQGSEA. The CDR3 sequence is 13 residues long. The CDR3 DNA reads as TGCAGCGTCGTTACCGGGAACACCGGGGAGCTGTTTTTT. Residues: CSVVTGNTGELFF.

Here the CDR3 reads CASSFPGGEQYF. The CDR3 DNA reads TGTGCCAGCAGTTTCCCAGGTGGAGAGCAGTACTTC. V usage is TRBV12-3 or TRBV12-4 and J usage is TRBJ2-7; D not certain. V dropped 3 bases and J dropped 7 bases, with 10 bases sitting between them. The CDR3 consists of 12 residues.

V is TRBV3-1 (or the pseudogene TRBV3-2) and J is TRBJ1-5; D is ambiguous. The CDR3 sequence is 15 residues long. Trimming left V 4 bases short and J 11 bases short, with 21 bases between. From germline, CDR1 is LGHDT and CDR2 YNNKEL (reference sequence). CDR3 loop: CASSPNLSPEGAQHF. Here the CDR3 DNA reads TGTGCCAGCAGCCCCAACTTGAGTCCCGAGGGTGCCCAGCATTTT.

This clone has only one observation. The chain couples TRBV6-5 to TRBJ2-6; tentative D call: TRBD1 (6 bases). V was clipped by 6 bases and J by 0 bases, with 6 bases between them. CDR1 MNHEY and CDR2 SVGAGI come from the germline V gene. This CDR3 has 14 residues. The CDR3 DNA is TGTGCCAGCAGGACAGGCTCTGGGGCCAACGTCCTGACTTTC. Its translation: CASRTGSGANVLTF.

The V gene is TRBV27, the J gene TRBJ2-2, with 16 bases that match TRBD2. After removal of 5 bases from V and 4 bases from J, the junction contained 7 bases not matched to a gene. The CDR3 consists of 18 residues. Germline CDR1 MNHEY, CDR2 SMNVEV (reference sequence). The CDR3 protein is CASSRGLAGGPGTGELFF. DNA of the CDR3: TGTGCCAGCAGTCGGGGACTAGCGGGAGGGCCGGGCACCGGGGAGCTGTTTTTT.

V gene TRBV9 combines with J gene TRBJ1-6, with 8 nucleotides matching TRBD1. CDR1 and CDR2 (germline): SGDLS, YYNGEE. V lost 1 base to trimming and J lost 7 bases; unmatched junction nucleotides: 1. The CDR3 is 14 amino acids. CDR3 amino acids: CASSVTGGNSPLHF. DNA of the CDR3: TGTGCCAGCAGCGTAACAGGGGGAAATTCACCCCTCCACTTT.

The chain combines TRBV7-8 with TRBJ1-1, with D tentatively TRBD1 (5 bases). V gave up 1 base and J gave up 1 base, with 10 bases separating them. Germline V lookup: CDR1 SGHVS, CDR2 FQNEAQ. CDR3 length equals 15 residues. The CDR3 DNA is TGTGCCAGCAGCTTAGTTAGGGGTGCGAACACTGAAGCTTTCTTT. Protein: CASSLVRGANTEAFF.

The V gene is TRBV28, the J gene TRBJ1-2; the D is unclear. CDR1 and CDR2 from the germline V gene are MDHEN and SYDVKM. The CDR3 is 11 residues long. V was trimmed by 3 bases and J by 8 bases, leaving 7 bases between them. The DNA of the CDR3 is TGTGCCAGCAGTTTTAAGGGCGGCTACACCTTC. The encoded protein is CASSFKGGYTF.

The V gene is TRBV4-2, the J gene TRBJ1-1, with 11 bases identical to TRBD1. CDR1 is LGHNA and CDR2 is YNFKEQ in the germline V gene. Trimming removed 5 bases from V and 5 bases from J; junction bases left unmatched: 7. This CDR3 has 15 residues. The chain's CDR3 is CASSARGTGGTEAFF. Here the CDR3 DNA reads TGTGCCAGCAGCGCTAGGGGGACAGGGGGGACTGAAGCTTTCTTT.

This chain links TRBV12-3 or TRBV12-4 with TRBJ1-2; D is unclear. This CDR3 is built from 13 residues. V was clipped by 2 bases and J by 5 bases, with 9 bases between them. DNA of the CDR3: TGTGCCAGCAGTTTAAGCGGAGTTTATGGCTACACCTTC. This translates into CASSLSGVYGYTF.

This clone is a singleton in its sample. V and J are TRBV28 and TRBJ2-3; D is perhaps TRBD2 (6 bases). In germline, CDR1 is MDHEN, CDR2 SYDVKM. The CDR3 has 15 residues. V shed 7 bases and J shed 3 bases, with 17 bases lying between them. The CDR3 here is CASTTAGGRTDTQYF. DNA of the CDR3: TGTGCCAGCACCACCGCTGGGGGGAGGACAGATACGCAGTATTTT.

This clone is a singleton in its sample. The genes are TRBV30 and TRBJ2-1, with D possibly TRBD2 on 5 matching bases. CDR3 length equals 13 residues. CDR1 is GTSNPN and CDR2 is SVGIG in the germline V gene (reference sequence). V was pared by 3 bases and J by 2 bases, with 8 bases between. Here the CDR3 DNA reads TGTGCCTGGAGCGTCGGGACCTACAATGAGCAGTTCTTC. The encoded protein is CAWSVGTYNEQFF.

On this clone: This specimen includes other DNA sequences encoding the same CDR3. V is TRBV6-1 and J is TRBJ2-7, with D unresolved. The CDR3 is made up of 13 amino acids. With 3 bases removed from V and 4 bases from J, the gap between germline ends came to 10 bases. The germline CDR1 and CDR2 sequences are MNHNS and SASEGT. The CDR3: CASSESGPYEQYF. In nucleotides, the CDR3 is TGTGCCAGCAGTGAGTCAGGACCGTACGAGCAGTACTTC.

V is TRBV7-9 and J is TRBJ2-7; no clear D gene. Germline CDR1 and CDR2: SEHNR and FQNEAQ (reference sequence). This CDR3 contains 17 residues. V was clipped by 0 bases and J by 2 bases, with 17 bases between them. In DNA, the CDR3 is TGTGCCAGCAGCTTAGCGCGATGGAATTCTCCGACCTACGAGCAGTACTTC. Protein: CASSLARWNSPTYEQYF.

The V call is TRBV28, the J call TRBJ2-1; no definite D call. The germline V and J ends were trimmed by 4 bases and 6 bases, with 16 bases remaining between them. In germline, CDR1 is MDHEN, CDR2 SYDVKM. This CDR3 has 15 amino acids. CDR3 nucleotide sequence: TGTGCCAGCAGTTGGGTGGGCCTGAAGGGCAATGAGCAGTTCTTC. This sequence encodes CASSWVGLKGNEQFF.